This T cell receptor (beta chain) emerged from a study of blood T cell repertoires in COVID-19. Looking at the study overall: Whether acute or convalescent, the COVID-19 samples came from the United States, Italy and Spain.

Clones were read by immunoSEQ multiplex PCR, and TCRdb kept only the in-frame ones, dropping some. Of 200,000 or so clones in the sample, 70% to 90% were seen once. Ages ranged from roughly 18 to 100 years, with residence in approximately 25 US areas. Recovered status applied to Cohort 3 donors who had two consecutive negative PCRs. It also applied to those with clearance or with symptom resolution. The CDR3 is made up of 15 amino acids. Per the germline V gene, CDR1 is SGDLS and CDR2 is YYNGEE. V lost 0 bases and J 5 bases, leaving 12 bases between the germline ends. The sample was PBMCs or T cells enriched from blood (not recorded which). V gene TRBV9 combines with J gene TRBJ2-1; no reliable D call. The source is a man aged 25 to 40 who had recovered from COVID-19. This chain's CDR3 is CASSVDGFGNNEQFF. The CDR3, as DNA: TGTGCCAGCAGCGTAGACGGGTTTGGTAACAATGAGCAGTTCTTC. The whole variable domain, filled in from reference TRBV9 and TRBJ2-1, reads DSGVTQTPKHLITATGQRVTLRCSPRSGDLSVYWYQQSLDQGLQFLIQYYNGEERAKGNILERFSAQQFPDLHSELNLSSLELGDSALYFCASSVDGFGNNEQFFGPGTRLTVL.